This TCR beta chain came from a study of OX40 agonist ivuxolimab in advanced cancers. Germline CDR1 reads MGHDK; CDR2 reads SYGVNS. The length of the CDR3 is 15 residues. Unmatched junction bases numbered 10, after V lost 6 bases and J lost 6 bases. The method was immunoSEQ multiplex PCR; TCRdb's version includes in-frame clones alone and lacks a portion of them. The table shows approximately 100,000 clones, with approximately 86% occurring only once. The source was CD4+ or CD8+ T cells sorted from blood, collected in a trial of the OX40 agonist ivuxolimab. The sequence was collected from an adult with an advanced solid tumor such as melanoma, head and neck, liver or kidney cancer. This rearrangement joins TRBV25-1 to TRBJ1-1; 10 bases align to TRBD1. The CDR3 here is CASSPVGQGTSEAFF. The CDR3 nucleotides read TGTGCCAGCAGCCCGGTGGGACAGGGGACGTCTGAAGCTTTCTTT.